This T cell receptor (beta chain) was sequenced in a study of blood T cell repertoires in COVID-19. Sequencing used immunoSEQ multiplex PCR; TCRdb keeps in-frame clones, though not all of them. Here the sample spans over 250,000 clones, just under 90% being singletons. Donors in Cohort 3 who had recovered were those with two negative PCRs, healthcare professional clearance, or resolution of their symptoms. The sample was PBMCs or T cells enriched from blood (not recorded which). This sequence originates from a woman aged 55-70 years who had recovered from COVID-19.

The CDR3 DNA is TGTGCCAGTAGTATAGCTGGGACTCTCACTGAAGCTTTCTTT. Translated, it gives CASSIAGTLTEAFF. The rearrangement joins TRBV19 to TRBJ1-1; D might be TRBD1 (5 bases). Germline values: CDR1 LNHDA, CDR2 SQIVND (reference sequence). Trimming took off 1 base at V and 4 bases at J, with 10 bases between the two ends. The CDR3 is 14 residues long.